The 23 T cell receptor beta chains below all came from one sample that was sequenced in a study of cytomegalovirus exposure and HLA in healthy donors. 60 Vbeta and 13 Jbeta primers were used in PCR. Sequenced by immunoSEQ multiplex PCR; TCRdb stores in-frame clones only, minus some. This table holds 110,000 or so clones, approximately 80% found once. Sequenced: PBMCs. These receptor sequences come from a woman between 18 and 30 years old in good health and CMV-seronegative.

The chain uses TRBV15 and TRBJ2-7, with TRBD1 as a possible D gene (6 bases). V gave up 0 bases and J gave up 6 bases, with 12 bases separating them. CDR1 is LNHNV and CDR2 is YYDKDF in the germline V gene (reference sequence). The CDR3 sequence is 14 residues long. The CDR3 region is CATSRDRTGPEQYF. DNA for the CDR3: TGTGCCACCAGCAGAGACCGTACAGGGCCCGAGCAGTACTTC.

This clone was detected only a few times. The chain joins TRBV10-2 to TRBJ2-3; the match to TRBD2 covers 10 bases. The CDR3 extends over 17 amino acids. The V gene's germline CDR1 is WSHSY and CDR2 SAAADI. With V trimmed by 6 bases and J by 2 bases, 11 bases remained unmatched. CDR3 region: CASSPSGGLTLTDTQYF. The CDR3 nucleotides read TGCGCCAGCAGCCCTAGCGGGGGCCTGACCCTCACAGATACGCAGTATTTT.

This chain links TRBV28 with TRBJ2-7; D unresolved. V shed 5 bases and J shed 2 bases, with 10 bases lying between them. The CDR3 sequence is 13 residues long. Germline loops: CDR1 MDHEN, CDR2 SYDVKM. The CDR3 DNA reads TGTGCCAGCAGTAGTTCAGTCCCCTACGAGCAGTACTTC. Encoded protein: CASSSSVPYEQYF.

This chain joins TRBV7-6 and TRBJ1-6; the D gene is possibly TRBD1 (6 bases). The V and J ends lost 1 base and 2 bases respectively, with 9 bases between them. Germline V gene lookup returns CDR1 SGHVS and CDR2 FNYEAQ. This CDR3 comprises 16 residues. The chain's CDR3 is CASSLGQAAYNSPLHF. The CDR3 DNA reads TGTGCCAGCAGCTTAGGACAGGCGGCCTATAATTCACCCCTCCACTTT.

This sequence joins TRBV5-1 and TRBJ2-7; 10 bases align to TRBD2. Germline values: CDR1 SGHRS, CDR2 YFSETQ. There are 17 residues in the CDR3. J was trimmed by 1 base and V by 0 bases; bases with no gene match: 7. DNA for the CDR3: TGCGCCAGCAGCTTGGGACTAGCGGGTTACAATTCCTACGAGCAGTACTTC. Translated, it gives CASSLGLAGYNSYEQYF.

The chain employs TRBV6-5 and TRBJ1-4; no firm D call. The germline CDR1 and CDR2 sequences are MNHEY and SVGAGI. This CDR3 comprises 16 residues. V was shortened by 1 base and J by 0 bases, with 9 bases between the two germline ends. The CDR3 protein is CASSYLVTTTNEKLFF. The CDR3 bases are TGTGCCAGCAGTTACTTGGTCACAACAACTAATGAAAAACTGTTTTTT.

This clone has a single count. The chain's CDR3 is CASSAQGTDTDTQYF. As DNA, the CDR3 is TGTGCCAGCAGCGCACAGGGGACCGACACAGATACGCAGTATTTT. The rearrangement uses TRBV14 and TRBJ2-3; 7 bases align to TRBD1. Per germline, CDR1 SGHDN and CDR2 FVKESK. This CDR3 is built from 15 residues. V lost 5 bases and J lost 2; bases outside the gene matches: 7.

The CDR3 nucleotides are TGTGCCAGCAGCCTCCGGGGACAGGGGAATCAGCCCCAGCATTTT. It specifies CASSLRGQGNQPQHF. The chain has TRBV7-8 and TRBJ1-5, with TRBD1 matching over 10 bases. J gave up 4 bases and V 5 bases, and 5 bases lay outside the gene matches. The germline CDR1 and CDR2 sequences are SGHVS and FQNEAQ. This CDR3 is 15 amino acids long.

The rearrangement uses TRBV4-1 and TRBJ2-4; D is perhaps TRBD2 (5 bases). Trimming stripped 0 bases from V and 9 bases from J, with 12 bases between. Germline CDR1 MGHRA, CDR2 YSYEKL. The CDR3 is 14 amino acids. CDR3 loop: CASSQEYLAGIQYF. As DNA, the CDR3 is TGCGCCAGCAGCCAAGAGTACCTAGCCGGCATTCAGTACTTC.

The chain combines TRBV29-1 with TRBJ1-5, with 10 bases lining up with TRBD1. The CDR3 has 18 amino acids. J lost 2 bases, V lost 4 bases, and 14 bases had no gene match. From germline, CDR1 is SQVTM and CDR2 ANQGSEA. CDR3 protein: CSVVLLRDRGSGNQPQHF. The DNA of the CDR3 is TGCAGCGTTGTTCTCTTAAGGGACAGGGGTAGCGGCAATCAGCCCCAGCATTTT.

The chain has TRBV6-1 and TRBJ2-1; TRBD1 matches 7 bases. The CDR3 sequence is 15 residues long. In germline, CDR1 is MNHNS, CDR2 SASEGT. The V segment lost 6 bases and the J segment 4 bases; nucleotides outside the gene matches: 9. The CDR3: CASSFFLTGYNEQFF. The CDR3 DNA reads TGTGCCAGCAGCTTTTTTCTGACAGGGTACAATGAGCAGTTCTTC.

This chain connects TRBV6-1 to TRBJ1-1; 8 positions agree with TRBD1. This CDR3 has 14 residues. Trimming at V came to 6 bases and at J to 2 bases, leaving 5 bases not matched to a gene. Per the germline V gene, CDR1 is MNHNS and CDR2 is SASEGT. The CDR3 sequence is CASSPGQGNTEAFF. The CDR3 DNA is TGTGCCAGCAGCCCCGGACAGGGCAACACTGAAGCTTTCTTT.

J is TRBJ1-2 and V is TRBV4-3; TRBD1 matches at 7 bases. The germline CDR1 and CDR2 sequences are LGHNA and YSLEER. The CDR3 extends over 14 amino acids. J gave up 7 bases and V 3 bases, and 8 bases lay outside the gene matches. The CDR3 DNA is TGCGCCAGCAGCCACGCGACAGGGTTGGGTGGCTACACCTTC. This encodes CASSHATGLGGYTF.

In DNA, the CDR3 is TGTGCCAGCAGTTCCCCCCCCCGACAGGGATTACCCTACGAGCAGTACTTC. Its protein is CASSSPPRQGLPYEQYF. The rearrangement links TRBV27 to TRBJ2-7; 7 bases are a match to TRBD1. The CDR3 runs to 17 residues. Germline lookup yields CDR1 MNHEY and CDR2 SMNVEV (reference sequence). V shed 4 bases and J 2 bases; nucleotides not matched to a gene: 14.

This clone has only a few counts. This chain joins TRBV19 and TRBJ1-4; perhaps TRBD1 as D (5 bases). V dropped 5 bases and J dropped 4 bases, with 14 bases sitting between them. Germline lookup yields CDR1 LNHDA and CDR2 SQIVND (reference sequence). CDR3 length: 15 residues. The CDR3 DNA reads TGTGCCAGTAGTTCCAACAGGTGGGGTAATGAAAAACTGTTTTTT. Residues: CASSSNRWGNEKLFF. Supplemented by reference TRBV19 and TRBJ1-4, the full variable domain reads DGGITQSPKYLFRKEGQNVTLSCEQNLNHDAMYWYRQDPGQGLRLIYYSQIVNDFQKGDIAEGYSVSREKKESFPLTVTSAQKNPTAFYLCASSSNRWGNEKLFFGSGTQLSVL.

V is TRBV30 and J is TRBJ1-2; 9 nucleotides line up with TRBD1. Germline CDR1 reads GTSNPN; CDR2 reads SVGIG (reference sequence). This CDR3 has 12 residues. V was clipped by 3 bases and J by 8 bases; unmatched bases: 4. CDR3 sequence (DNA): TGTGCCTGGAGCGGGACAGGGAACGGCTACACCTTC. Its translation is CAWSGTGNGYTF.

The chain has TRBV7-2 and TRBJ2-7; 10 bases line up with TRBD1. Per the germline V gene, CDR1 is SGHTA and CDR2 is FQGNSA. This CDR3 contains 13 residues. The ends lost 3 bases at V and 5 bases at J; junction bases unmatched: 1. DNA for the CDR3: TGTGCCAGCAGCTTGGGACAGGGGCACGAGCAGTACGTC. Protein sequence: CASSLGQGHEQYV.

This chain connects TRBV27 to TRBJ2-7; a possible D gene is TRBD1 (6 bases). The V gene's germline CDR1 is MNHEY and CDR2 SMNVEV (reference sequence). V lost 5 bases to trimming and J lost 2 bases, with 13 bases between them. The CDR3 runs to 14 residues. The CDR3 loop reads CASSAQTGTYEQYF. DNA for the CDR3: TGTGCCAGCAGTGCCCAGACAGGCACCTACGAGCAGTACTTC.

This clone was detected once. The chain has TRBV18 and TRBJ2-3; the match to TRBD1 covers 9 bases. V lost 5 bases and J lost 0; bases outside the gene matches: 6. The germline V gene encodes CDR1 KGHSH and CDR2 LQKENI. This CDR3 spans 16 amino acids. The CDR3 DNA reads TGTGCCAGCTCAAATACCGGGACAGGGAGCACAGATACGCAGTATTTT. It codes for CASSNTGTGSTDTQYF.

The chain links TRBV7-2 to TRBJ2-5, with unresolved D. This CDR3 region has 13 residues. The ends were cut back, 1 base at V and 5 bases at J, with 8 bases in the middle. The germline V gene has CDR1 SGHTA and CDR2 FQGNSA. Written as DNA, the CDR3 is TGTGCCAGCAGCTTAGATTTCGGGGAGACCCAGTACTTC. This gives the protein CASSLDFGETQYF. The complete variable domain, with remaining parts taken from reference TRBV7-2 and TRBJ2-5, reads GAGVSQSPSNKVTEKGKDVELRCDPISGHTALYWYRQSLGQGLEFLIYFQGNSAPDKSGLPSDRFSAERTGGSVSTLTIQRTQQEDSAVYLCASSLDFGETQYFGPGTRLLVL.

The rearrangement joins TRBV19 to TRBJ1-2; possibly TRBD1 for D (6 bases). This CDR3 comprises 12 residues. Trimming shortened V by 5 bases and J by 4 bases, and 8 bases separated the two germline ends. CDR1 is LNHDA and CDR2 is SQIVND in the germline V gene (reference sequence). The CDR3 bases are TGTGCCAGTAGTGGGACATTCTATGGCTACACCTTC. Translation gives CASSGTFYGYTF.

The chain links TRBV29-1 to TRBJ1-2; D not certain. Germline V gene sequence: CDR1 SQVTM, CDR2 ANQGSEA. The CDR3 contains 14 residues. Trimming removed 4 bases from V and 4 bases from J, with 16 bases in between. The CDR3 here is CSVAYAQRSYGYTF. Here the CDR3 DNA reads TGCAGCGTTGCCTATGCACAACGGAGCTATGGCTACACCTTC.

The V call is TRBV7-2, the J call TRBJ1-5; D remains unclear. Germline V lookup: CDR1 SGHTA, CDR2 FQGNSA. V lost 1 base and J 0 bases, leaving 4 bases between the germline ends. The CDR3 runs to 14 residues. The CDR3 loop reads CASSLGASNQPQHF. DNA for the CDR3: TGTGCCAGCAGCTTAGGGGCTAGCAATCAGCCCCAGCATTTT.